The rows below give T cell receptor beta chains drawn from one sample of a study of control samples from healthy donors and cancer patients. This table comes from immunoSEQ multiplex PCR, and its TCRdb copy is limited to in-frame clones, with some not included. The table records 97,000 or so clones, around 92% of them present only once. The sample taken for sequencing was blood. Receptor source: a woman younger than 30 in good health. The CDR3 runs from the conserved cysteine through the conserved F or W. Each record gives: clone size, V gene, D gene, J gene, CDR3 protein, CDR3 DNA. D genes are given only for firm matches. Size is omitted from some rows. Given values are once, few, many or a class for expanded clones.

-	TRBV6-5	TRBD1	TRBJ2-1	CASSSDRVLFF	TGTGCCAGCAGCTCGGACAGGGTTTTGTTCTTC
-	TRBV10-2	-	TRBJ2-1	CASSALSEQFF	TGCGCCAGCTCCGCGTTGAGTGAGCAGTTCTTC
-	TRBV6-5	-	TRBJ2-2	CASSYSTGELFF	TGTGCCAGCAGTTACTCAACCGGGGAGCTGTTTTTT
few	TRBV27	TRBD1	TRBJ2-7	CASSFRQGSYEQYF	TGTGCCAGCAGTTTTCGACAGGGGTCCTACGAGCAGTACTTC
-	TRBV5-6	-	TRBJ2-7	CASSFGSGDEQYF	TGTGCCAGCAGCTTCGGCAGTGGCGACGAGCAGTACTTC
-	TRBV5-5	TRBD1	TRBJ2-5	CASSFRTGEGTQYF	TGTGCCAGCAGCTTTAGGACAGGGGAGGGGACCCAGTACTTC
-	TRBV4-3	-	TRBJ2-1	CASSQGSGRGPNEQFF	TGCGCCAGCAGCCAAGGGTCCGGCAGGGGCCCCAATGAGCAGTTCTTC
-	TRBV28	TRBD2	TRBJ2-3	CASSNSGGVTDTQYF	TGTGCCAGCAGTAACAGCGGGGGCGTAACAGATACGCAGTATTTT
once	TRBV3-1/TRBV3-2	-	TRBJ2-7	CASSQSPGGIYEQYF	TGTGCCAGCAGCCAATCTCCAGGGGGGATCTACGAGCAGTACTTC
-	TRBV10-3	TRBD1	TRBJ2-7	CAIRNAGTGGHEQYF	TGTGCCATCAGGAATGCCGGGACAGGGGGCCACGAGCAGTACTTC
-	TRBV7-9	TRBD2	TRBJ2-1	CASSSLAGEQFF	TGTGCCAGCAGCTCACTAGCGGGGGAGCAGTTCTTC
-	TRBV3-1/TRBV3-2	-	TRBJ2-2	CASSQELELSNTGELFF	TGTGCCAGCAGCCAAGAATTGGAGTTGTCGAACACCGGGGAGCTGTTTTTT
-	TRBV6-6	-	TRBJ2-7	CASSGGGGVSYEQYF	TGTGCCAGCAGTGGGGGTGGCGGGGTCTCCTACGAGCAGTACTTC
-	TRBV7-3	-	TRBJ2-7	CASSRKGGPGSTYEQYF	TGTGCCAGCAGCCGAAAGGGGGGCCCGGGCTCTACCTACGAGCAGTACTTC
once	TRBV29-1	-	TRBJ1-4	CSVDRGINEKLFF	TGCAGCGTTGATAGGGGGATTAATGAAAAACTGTTTTTT
-	TRBV3-1/TRBV3-2	-	TRBJ1-2	CASSQWQSYGYTF	TGTGCCAGCAGCCAATGGCAGTCCTATGGCTACACCTTC
-	TRBV7-9	-	TRBJ1-1	CASNYPGVNTEAFF	TGTGCCAGCAACTACCCGGGGGTGAACACTGAAGCTTTCTTT
-	TRBV28	-	TRBJ1-4	CASAQQGRKTNEKLFF	TGTGCCTCAGCTCAGCAGGGGAGGAAGACTAATGAAAAACTGTTTTTT
-	TRBV6-4	-	TRBJ1-1	CASSAKQGTEAFF	TGTGCCAGCAGTGCCAAGCAGGGGACTGAAGCTTTCTTT
-	TRBV19	TRBD2	TRBJ2-1	CASRTTSGGSSEQFF	TGTGCCAGTAGAACGACTAGCGGGGGTTCGAGTGAGCAGTTCTTC
-	TRBV11-2	TRBD2	TRBJ2-5	CASSSSVRLAEIQETQYF	TGTGCCAGCAGCTCCAGCGTCAGGCTAGCGGAGATACAAGAGACCCAGTACTTC
-	TRBV6-6	-	TRBJ2-3	CASSLPTVRGLSSTDTQYF	TGTGCCAGCAGTCTTCCGACTGTGCGGGGGCTAAGTAGCACAGATACGCAGTATTTT
-	TRBV11-3	TRBD2	TRBJ2-1	CASSPTRKRERYNEQFF	TGTGCCAGCAGCCCAACCCGGAAGCGGGAGAGGTACAATGAGCAGTTCTTC
-	TRBV4-3	-	TRBJ2-7	CASSQDPGPFYEQYF	TGCGCCAGCAGCCAAGACCCCGGACCCTTCTACGAGCAGTACTTC
-	TRBV23-1	-	TRBJ1-3	CASSHGVRQEGNTIYF	TGCGCCAGCAGTCATGGGGTTCGGCAGGAGGGAAACACCATATATTTT
-	TRBV27	TRBD2	TRBJ2-5	CASSSRLAGDGLLGAQYF	TGTGCCAGCAGTTCGCGACTAGCGGGAGATGGGCTATTGGGTGCCCAGTACTTC
-	TRBV5-4	TRBD1	TRBJ1-1	CASSPSQGVSTEAFF	TGTGCCAGCAGCCCCTCGCAGGGGGTGAGCACTGAAGCTTTCTTT
-	TRBV4-3	-	TRBJ2-7	CASSQGNFNYEQYF	TGCGCCAGCAGCCAAGGGAATTTTAACTACGAGCAGTACTTC
-	TRBV2	-	TRBJ2-7	CASSEGGPYEQYF	TGTGCCAGCAGTGAAGGGGGCCCCTACGAGCAGTACTTC
-	TRBV9	-	TRBJ1-5	CASSAQDNQPQHF	TGTGCCAGCAGCGCGCAGGACAATCAGCCCCAGCATTTT
-	TRBV6-1	-	TRBJ1-3	CASSEVGPGNTIYF	TGTGCCAGCAGTGAAGTGGGACCTGGAAACACCATATATTTT
-	TRBV11-2	-	TRBJ1-3	CASSRDTGGNTIYF	TGTGCCAGCAGCCGGGACACGGGGGGAAACACCATATATTTT
-	TRBV5-1	TRBD2	TRBJ2-1	CASSYGRDFEQFF	TGCGCCAGCAGCTACGGGAGGGACTTTGAGCAGTTCTTC
once	TRBV7-9	-	TRBJ2-7	CASSSHGSSYEQYF	TGTGCCAGCAGCTCTCACGGGTCATCCTACGAGCAGTACTTC
-	TRBV9	TRBD2	TRBJ2-2	CASSARLAGVAGELFF	TGTGCCAGCAGCGCCAGACTAGCGGGAGTGGCCGGGGAGCTGTTTTTT
-	TRBV4-1	TRBD1	TRBJ1-1	CASSLGQGQAYHSEAFF	TGCGCCAGCAGCCTCGGACAGGGTCAAGCCTACCACTCTGAAGCTTTCTTT
-	TRBV30	-	TRBJ1-1	CAWNPGPQFSEAFF	TGTGCCTGGAACCCAGGCCCGCAGTTCTCTGAAGCTTTCTTT
-	TRBV5-5	-	TRBJ2-2	CASSFDANTGELFF	TGTGCCAGCAGCTTTGACGCGAACACCGGGGAGCTGTTTTTT
-	TRBV7-9	-	TRBJ2-7	CASSLVGLGEQYF	TGTGCCAGCAGCTTGGTTGGGCTCGGCGAGCAGTACTTC
-	TRBV3-1/TRBV3-2	-	TRBJ1-2	CASSQLPSYGYTF	TGTGCCAGCAGCCAGCTACCTAGTTATGGCTACACCTTC
-	TRBV4-2	-	TRBJ1-1	CASSQRGTASDTEAFF	TGTGCCAGCAGCCAAAGGGGGACGGCATCGGACACTGAAGCTTTCTTT